A selection of T cell receptor beta chains follows, all from one sample in a study of regulatory T cells in long-lasting Graves disease. TCRdb reprocessed the multiplex PCR reads via MiXCR and lists one record per CDR3 protein. The sample has around 400,000 distinct CDR3 sequences; less than 20% are singletons. The sequences come from peripheral blood mononuclear cells (PBMCs), collected at new diagnosis, from a patient treated with antithyroid drugs. These receptors all stem from a female donor with Graves disease. CDR3s include the opening cysteine and the closing phenylalanine or tryptophan. A D gene is named only where the DNA matches it firmly. The size field is filled for only some rows; it gives once, few, many or a size class.

NA	TRBV29-1	NA	TRBJ1-1	CSVRQDRNTEAFF	TGCAGCGTGCGTCAGGACAGGAACACTGAAGCTTTCTTT
many	TRBV4-3	TRBD1	TRBJ2-7	CASSQGGTGSYEQYF	TGCGCCAGCAGCCAAGGTGGGACAGGATCCTACGAGCAGTACTTC
few	TRBV7-2	TRBD1	TRBJ1-2	CASSGRRGLYGYTF	TGTGCCAGCAGCGGCCGCAGGGGGCTGTATGGCTACACCTTC
NA	TRBV11-2	TRBD2	TRBJ2-1	CASSPSLSGRKGNEQFF	TGTGCCAGCAGCCCCTCCCTGAGCGGGAGGAAGGGTAATGAGCAGTTCTTC
many	TRBV9	NA	TRBJ2-3	CASSVDGGSGDTQYF	TGTGCCAGCAGCGTAGATGGGGGGAGCGGGGATACGCAGTATTTT
NA	TRBV5-5	NA	TRBJ2-3	CASSTRGGTITDTQYF	TGTGCCAGCAGCACCCGTGGGGGTACTATCACAGATACGCAGTATTTT
many	TRBV7-2	TRBD1	TRBJ2-5	CASSFRRDRGQTQYF	TGTGCCAGCAGCTTTCGACGGGACAGGGGGCAGACCCAGTACTTC
NA	TRBV29-1	NA	TRBJ1-2	CSVEGGNGGYTF	TGCAGCGTTGAAGGGGGTAACGGGGGCTACACCTTC
many	TRBV7-9	TRBD2	TRBJ2-3	CASSPAGLAGVDTQYF	TGTGCCAGCAGCCCCGCGGGACTAGCTGGGGTGGATACGCAGTATTTT
few	TRBV27	NA	TRBJ1-1	CASSPYEVGGTEAFF	TGTGCCAGCAGTCCCTATGAGGTCGGCGGCACTGAAGCTTTCTTT
few	TRBV12-3/TRBV12-4	NA	TRBJ1-1	CASSQGFTEAFF	TGTGCCAGCAGCCAAGGGTTTACTGAAGCTTTCTTT
few	TRBV7-2	TRBD2	TRBJ2-1	CASSYSGRAVNEQFF	TGTGCCAGCAGCTATAGCGGGAGGGCCGTAAATGAGCAGTTCTTC
few	TRBV12-3/TRBV12-4	NA	TRBJ1-5	CASSFRPLHQQHDQPQHF	TGTGCCAGCAGTTTTCGACCGCTTCACCAACAACACGATCAGCCCCAGCATTTT
many	TRBV5-5	TRBD2	TRBJ2-4	CASSSREGPAKNIQYF	TGTGCCAGCAGCTCCAGGGAGGGCCCAGCCAAAAACATTCAGTACTTC
many	TRBV7-2	TRBD1	TRBJ2-3	CASSFDRGLDTQYF	TGTGCCAGCAGCTTTGACAGGGGGTTGGATACGCAGTATTTT
many	TRBV7-2	NA	TRBJ2-5	CASGRRGFQETQYF	TGTGCCAGCGGGCGGCGGGGTTTTCAAGAGACCCAGTACTTC
many	TRBV6-1	TRBD1	TRBJ1-5	CASRGDREGSQPQHF	TGTGCCAGCAGGGGGGACAGGGAGGGCAGTCAGCCCCAGCATTTT
NA	TRBV27	NA	TRBJ2-2	CASSLSRSGELFF	TGTGCCAGCAGTTTATCCCGATCCGGGGAGCTGTTTTTT
few	TRBV20-1	TRBD1	TRBJ1-6	CSARDRGQYSPLHF	TGCAGTGCTAGGGACAGGGGGCAATATTCACCCCTCCACTTT
NA	TRBV4-1	NA	TRBJ2-5	CASSQEGIGETQYF	TGCGCCAGCAGCCAAGAGGGAATCGGTGAGACCCAGTACTTC
many	TRBV5-1	TRBD1	TRBJ1-5	CASSLADHGQGARQPQHF	TGCGCCAGCAGCTTGGCCGACCACGGACAGGGGGCGCGTCAGCCCCAGCATTTT
NA	TRBV7-9	TRBD1	TRBJ2-7	CASSHAGTGTYEQYF	TGTGCCAGCAGTCACGCCGGGACAGGTACCTACGAGCAGTACTTC
many	TRBV13	NA	TRBJ1-1	CASSSKIFRGNTEAFF	TGTGCCAGCAGCTCCAAGATCTTCCGAGGGAACACTGAAGCTTTCTTT
many	TRBV24-1	NA	TRBJ1-2	CAELAGPTNYGYTF	TGTGCCGAGCTAGCAGGGCCAACTAACTATGGCTACACCTTC
many	TRBV13	TRBD1	TRBJ2-3	CASSSRGQAITDTQYF	TGTGCCAGCAGCTCCCGAGGACAGGCGATCACAGATACGCAGTATTTT
NA	TRBV24-1	NA	TRBJ1-2	CATSDPYEDGDYGYTF	TGTGCCACCAGTGATCCCTATGAGGACGGGGACTATGGCTACACCTTC
many	TRBV6-1	TRBD1	TRBJ1-5	CASSPQGPQPQHF	TGTGCCAGCAGTCCACAGGGGCCGCAGCCCCAGCATTTT